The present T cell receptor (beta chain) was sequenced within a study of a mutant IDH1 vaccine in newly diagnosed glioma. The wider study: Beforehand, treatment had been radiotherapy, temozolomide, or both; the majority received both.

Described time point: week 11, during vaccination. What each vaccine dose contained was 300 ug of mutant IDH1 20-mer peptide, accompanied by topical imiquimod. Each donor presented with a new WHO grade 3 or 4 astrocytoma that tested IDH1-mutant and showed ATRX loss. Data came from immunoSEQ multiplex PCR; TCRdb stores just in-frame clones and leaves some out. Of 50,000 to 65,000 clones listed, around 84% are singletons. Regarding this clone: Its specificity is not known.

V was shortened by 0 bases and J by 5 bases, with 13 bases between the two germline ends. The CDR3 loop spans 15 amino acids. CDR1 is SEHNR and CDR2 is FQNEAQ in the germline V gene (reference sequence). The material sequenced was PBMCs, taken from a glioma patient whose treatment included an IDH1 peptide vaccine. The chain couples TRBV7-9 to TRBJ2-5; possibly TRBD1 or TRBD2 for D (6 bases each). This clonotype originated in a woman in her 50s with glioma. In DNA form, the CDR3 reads TGTGCCAGCAGCTTAGCGCTACAGGGAGGCGAGACCCAGTACTTC. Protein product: CASSLALQGGETQYF.